Presented here are 4 T cell receptor beta chains from one specimen sequenced in a study of human T cells and chemical hapten exposure. TCRdb recomputed calls from the RACE reads with MiXCR, one row per CDR3 protein. The data contain about 380,000 distinct CDR3 sequences, 4% to 5.5% of them singletons. Time point meaning: patch test 1, 2 weeks after DPC sensitization. Treatment denoted: therapeutic diphenylcyclopropenone sensitization with weekly scalp DPC. Sequences were derived from whole blood, sampled in connection with sensitization to the hapten diphenylcyclopropenone (DPC). The receptors stem from a woman aged 50 to 65 with alopecia areata. Some clones in this sample may be carry-over from other donors' samples.

The chain carries TRBV20-1 and TRBJ1-6; D not resolved. CDR1 and CDR2 (germline): DFQATT, SNEGSKA (reference sequence). The V end lost 4 bases, the J end lost 10 bases, and 17 bases lay between the germline ends. CDR3 length: 14 residues. The CDR3 reads CSATDRSWRSPLHF. In DNA, the CDR3 is TGCAGTGCTACCGACCGGTCCTGGAGGTCACCCCTCCACTTT.

J is TRBJ2-3 and V is TRBV24-1; 8 bases are a match to TRBD2. CDR1 is KGHDR and CDR2 is SFDVKD in the germline V gene. V shed 2 bases, J shed 3 bases, and the junction held 6 bases outside the gene matches. CDR3 length equals 16 residues. This CDR3 reads CATSDWAGGKTDTQYF. For the CDR3, the DNA is TGTGCCACCAGTGATTGGGCGGGAGGAAAGACAGATACGCAGTATTTT.

The rearrangement uses TRBV28 and TRBJ2-7; D is perhaps TRBD2 (5 bases). The CDR3 runs to 12 residues. V lost 5 bases and J 12 bases, leaving 17 bases between the germline ends. From germline, CDR1 is MDHEN and CDR2 SYDVKM. The CDR3 reads CASSPAGQVAYF. The DNA of the CDR3 is TGTGCCAGCAGTCCTGCGGGCCAAGTCGCGTACTTC.

As for this clonotype: Just one base apart from a much larger clone, this may be a read error. The V and J genes are TRBV20-1 and TRBJ2-3, with D perhaps matching TRBD2 (5 bases). Germline V gives CDR1 DFQATT, CDR2 SNEGSKA (reference sequence). The CDR3 extends over 14 amino acids. CDR3 region: CSAISEPSTYTQYF. In DNA, the CDR3 is TGCAGTGCTATCAGCGAACCTAGCACATATACGCAGTATTTT.